A single sample gave rise to the 8 T cell receptor beta chains below, sequenced in a study of T cell responses to AZD1222 COVID-19 vaccine. TCRdb keeps only in-frame clones here, not all; method: immunoSEQ multiplex PCR. The profile shows around 100,000 clones, about 83% of them singletons. Sequences were derived from peripheral blood, sampled on day 0 of AZD1222 vaccination. Receptors were obtained from an adult in good health.

This chain joins TRBV12-5 and TRBJ2-7; unclear D gene. Trimming shortened V by 4 bases and J by 4 bases, and 14 bases separated the two germline ends. The CDR3 is 14 amino acids. Germline-derived CDR1 and CDR2 are LGHNT and FRNRAP. The CDR3 DNA reads TGTGCTAGTGGTTCCTTAAATGGAGCTTACGAGCAGTACTTC. This translates into CASGSLNGAYEQYF.

The rearrangement joins TRBV27 to TRBJ1-1; no reliable D call. V was shortened by 3 bases and J by 5 bases, with 16 bases between the two germline ends. Germline CDR1 reads MNHEY; CDR2 reads SMNVEV (reference sequence). CDR3 length equals 15 residues. CDR3 region: CASSLGRLLGTEAFF. The CDR3 nucleotides are TGTGCCAGCAGTTTGGGGAGGCTTTTGGGTACTGAAGCTTTCTTT.

This clone was detected a few times. This sequence joins TRBV7-9 and TRBJ2-1, with a tentative D call TRBD1 (5 bases). CDR3 length: 13 amino acids. The V gene lost 3 bases and the J gene lost 5 bases, with 8 bases spanning the gap. Germline lookup yields CDR1 SEHNR and CDR2 FQNEAQ (reference sequence). CDR3 DNA sequence: TGTGCCAGCAGCTTGGACACTAACAATGAGCAGTTCTTC. Protein sequence: CASSLDTNNEQFF. Using reference TRBV7-9 and TRBJ2-1 for the parts outside the CDR3, the full variable domain is DTGVSQNPRHKITKRGQNVTFRCDPISEHNRLYWYRQTLGQGPEFLTYFQNEAQLEKSRLLSDRFSAERPKGSFSTLEIQRTEQGDSAMYLCASSLDTNNEQFFGPGTRLTVL.

The chain links TRBV7-8 to TRBJ1-3; D is undetermined. V dropped 1 base and J dropped 3 bases, with 4 bases sitting between them. CDR1 and CDR2 (germline): SGHVS, FQNEAQ. This CDR3 comprises 13 residues. In DNA, the CDR3 is TGTGCCAGCAGCTTAGTAGATGGAAACACCATATATTTT. This encodes CASSLVDGNTIYF.

The CDR3, as DNA: TGTGCCAGCAGCCAAGGTCCGGGGGCCGACACCGGGGAGCTGTTTTTT. Translated: CASSQGPGADTGELFF. The J gene is TRBJ2-2, the V gene TRBV3-1 (or the pseudogene TRBV3-2); D is perhaps TRBD1 or TRBD2 (6 bases each). The germline V and J ends were trimmed by 1 base and 3 bases, with 12 bases remaining between them. Germline V CDR1 and CDR2: LGHDT, YNNKEL (reference sequence). The length of the CDR3 is 16 residues.

Here the CDR3 reads CASSIGDRAPDTQYF. CDR3 bases: TGTGCCAGTAGTATCGGTGACAGGGCGCCAGATACGCAGTATTTT. The rearrangement links TRBV19 to TRBJ2-3; 7 bases line up with TRBD1. J gave up 4 bases and V 3 bases, and 7 bases lay outside the gene matches. The length of the CDR3 is 15 residues. Germline V CDR1 and CDR2: LNHDA, SQIVND (reference sequence).

This clone was detected only once. The rearrangement uses TRBV7-3 and TRBJ1-6, with D possibly being TRBD1 (5 bases). The CDR3 has 14 residues. The germline V gene has CDR1 SGHTA and CDR2 FQGTGA. The V gene lost 3 bases and the J gene lost 6 bases, with 9 bases spanning the gap. The DNA of the CDR3 is TGTGCCAGCAGCTTTCGGGGCCTTAATTCACCCCTCCACTTT. Its protein is CASSFRGLNSPLHF.

This sequence joins TRBV7-3 and TRBJ2-7; TRBD1 agrees at 10 bases. This CDR3 is built from 15 residues. Germline V lookup: CDR1 SGHTA, CDR2 FQGTGA. The J segment lost 4 bases and the V segment lost 6 bases, leaving 9 bases of the junction unmatched. CDR3 sequence reads: CASSYPTGGGYEQYF. As DNA, the CDR3 is TGTGCCAGCAGTTACCCGACAGGGGGCGGGTACGAGCAGTACTTC.